This T cell receptor (beta chain) is from a study of T cell responses to AZD1222 COVID-19 vaccine. V dropped 3 bases and J dropped 3 bases, with 17 bases sitting between them. Germline CDR1 is SGHDN and CDR2 is FVKESK. CDR3 length: 17 residues. About this clone: Its antigen is currently unknown.

Clones were read by immunoSEQ multiplex PCR, and TCRdb kept only the in-frame ones, dropping some. The data contain 94,000 or so clones, roughly 87% of them seen just once; the ten biggest clones take up roughly 1.7%. Study-wide findings and caveats: Among those given AZD1222, only five or six were seropositive at baseline.

The sequences come from peripheral blood, collected on day 0 of AZD1222 vaccination. The chain has TRBV14 and TRBJ1-4; no clear D gene. The receptor was isolated from an adult in good health. Here the CDR3 DNA reads TGTGCCAGCAGCCACGTCCCGGAGGGAGCAGCTAATGAAAAACTGTTTTTT. Its translation: CASSHVPEGAANEKLFF.